This TCR beta chain was obtained from a study of T cell repertoires in cytomegalovirus infection. On the study more broadly: A matching HLA type, together with CMV infection, was signaled by public TCR beta signatures.

This clonotype has only a few counts. The CDR3 extends over 12 amino acids. The germline gives CDR1 SNHLY, CDR2 FYNNEI. Trimming left V 3 bases short and J 4 bases short, with 4 bases between. From the reads, TCRdb called clonotypes with MiXCR, one entry per CDR3 protein. The sample carries roughly 500,000 distinct CDR3 sequences, about 11% recorded once. Sequencing was carried out using PBMCs. The chain couples TRBV2 to TRBJ1-3; D is unresolved. This clonotype was sampled from a human donor in good health (CMV status not recorded). Some clones in this sample may be carry-over from other donors' samples. For the CDR3, the DNA is TGTGCCAGCAGTGATGGGGGAAACACCATATATTTT. It translates to CASSDGGNTIYF.